This TCR beta chain was documented in a study of technical replicates of blood from a handful of donors. Germline V CDR1 and CDR2: SGDLS, YYNGEE. V lost 4 bases, J lost 8 bases, and 5 bases stayed unmatched. The CDR3 extends over 13 amino acids. Sequencing was performed with immunoSEQ multiplex PCR; in TCRdb, only in-frame clones are kept and a portion is missing. Of roughly 62,000 clones in the sample, over 85% are singletons; the top ten hold more than 4.5%. The sequence was obtained from a human donor in good health. Some clones in this sample may be carry-over from other donors' samples. The chain is built from TRBV9 and TRBJ2-1; 8 bases line up with TRBD2. Input material: PBMCs. CDR3 loop: CASSISGAYEQFF. The CDR3 DNA is TGTGCCAGCAGCATTAGCGGGGCATATGAGCAGTTCTTC.